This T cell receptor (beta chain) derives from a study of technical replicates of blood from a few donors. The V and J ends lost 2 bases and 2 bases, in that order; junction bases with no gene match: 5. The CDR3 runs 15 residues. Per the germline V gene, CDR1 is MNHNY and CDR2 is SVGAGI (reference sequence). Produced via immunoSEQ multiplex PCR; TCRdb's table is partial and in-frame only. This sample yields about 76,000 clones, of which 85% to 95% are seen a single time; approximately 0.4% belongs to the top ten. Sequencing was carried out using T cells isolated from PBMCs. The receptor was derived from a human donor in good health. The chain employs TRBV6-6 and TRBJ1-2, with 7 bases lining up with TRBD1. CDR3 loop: CASSYPGQLNYGYTF. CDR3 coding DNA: TGTGCCAGCAGTTACCCGGGACAGCTAAACTATGGCTACACCTTC.